Presented here are 20 T cell receptor beta chains from one specimen sequenced in a study of cytomegalovirus exposure and HLA in healthy donors. The PCR used 60 Vbeta and 13 Jbeta primers. The table came from immunoSEQ multiplex PCR; TCRdb's copy has only in-frame clones and leaves some out. Among approximately 100,000 clones listed, around 83% were seen once. Specimen: PBMCs. The origin of the receptors is a woman aged 18-30 years in good health and CMV-seronegative.

The DNA of the CDR3 is TGTGCCAGCAGCCTTGGACCAGGGTACGAGCAGTACTTC. Protein sequence: CASSLGPGYEQYF. The chain has TRBV7-2 and TRBJ2-7, with D tentatively TRBD1 (5 bases). Per germline, CDR1 SGHTA and CDR2 FQGNSA. V shed 5 bases and J shed 4 bases, with 12 bases lying between them. The CDR3 sequence is 13 residues long.

The V call is TRBV10-1, the J call TRBJ2-7, with D hard to call. The ends were cut back, 2 bases at V and 0 bases at J, with 8 bases in the middle. Germline V gene sequence: CDR1 WNHNN, CDR2 SYGVQD (reference sequence). This CDR3 spans 14 amino acids. This CDR3 reads CASSEPQVSYEQYF. The CDR3 region has the DNA TGCGCCAGCAGTGAGCCCCAGGTCTCCTACGAGCAGTACTTC.

This clone is a singleton in its sample. The V and J genes are TRBV2 and TRBJ1-3, with D possibly matching TRBD1 (6 bases). Germline assignment: CDR1 SNHLY and CDR2 FYNNEI. This CDR3 is 15 amino acids long. With 6 bases removed from V and 7 bases from J, the gap between germline ends came to 19 bases. CDR3 sequence (DNA): TGTGCCAGCAGGGCTAAGACAGGAGGCTGGAACACCATATATTTT. It is translated as CASRAKTGGWNTIYF.

The chain uses TRBV23-1 and TRBJ1-1, with D possibly TRBD1 on 6 matching bases. TRBV23-1 is filed as an ORF, its function uncertain. V shed 11 bases and J shed 3 bases, with 28 bases lying between them. CDR3 length: 17 residues. The CDR3 protein is CARHHSQGGHGDTEAFF. The CDR3 nucleotides read TGCGCCCGACACCATTCACAGGGTGGTCATGGGGACACTGAAGCTTTCTTT.

This clone has just a few counts. One junction end does not reproduce the germline sequence, and a read error may be involved. The chain uses TRBV4-1 and TRBJ1-3; 10 nucleotides line up with TRBD1. In germline, CDR1 is MGHRA, CDR2 YSYEKL. The CDR3 loop spans 16 amino acids. The CDR3 DNA sequence: TGTGCCAGCAGCCCACGGACAGGGGGCTCTGGAAACACCATATATTTT. It is translated as CASSPRTGGSGNTIYF.

The rearrangement links TRBV11-2 to TRBJ2-1, with 9 bases aligning to TRBD2. Germline-derived CDR1 and CDR2 are SGHAT and FQNNGV. V lost 6 bases and J lost 1; bases outside the gene matches: 10. This CDR3 has 17 amino acids. CDR3 sequence reads: CASRSRAGGPSYNEQFF. CDR3 bases: TGTGCCAGCAGGTCCCGGGCGGGAGGGCCTTCCTACAATGAGCAGTTCTTC.

The chain carries TRBV28 and TRBJ2-1, with TRBD1 as a possible D gene (6 bases). V was cut by 5 bases and J by 3 bases, with 17 bases left in between. The CDR3 consists of 16 residues. CDR1 and CDR2 from the germline V gene are MDHEN and SYDVKM. CDR3 sequence (DNA): TGTGCCAGCAGTCCCCCCGACAGGCGATACTACAATGAGCAGTTCTTC. Protein sequence: CASSPPDRRYYNEQFF.

This clone was counted between two and nine times. V usage is TRBV7-9 and J usage is TRBJ2-7; D is unresolved. The germline CDR1 and CDR2 sequences are SEHNR and FQNEAQ (reference sequence). This CDR3 spans 13 amino acids. Trimming removed 0 bases at V and 2 bases at J, with 5 bases between. CDR3 nucleotide sequence: TGTGCCAGCAGCTTAGCTAGCCCCTACGAGCAGTACTTC. Protein sequence: CASSLASPYEQYF.

V is TRBV7-9 and J is TRBJ1-2; 9 nucleotides match TRBD1. The CDR3 is 14 residues long. V shed 5 bases, J shed 4 bases, and the junction held 5 bases outside the gene matches. Germline values: CDR1 SEHNR, CDR2 FQNEAQ (reference sequence). CDR3 sequence reads: CASSLGTGSYGYTF. In nucleotides, the CDR3 is TGTGCCAGCAGCCTTGGGACAGGGTCCTATGGCTACACCTTC.

The CDR3 is CASSQDRGLDGELFF. The CDR3 DNA follows: TGCGCCAGCAGCCAGGACAGGGGGCTGGACGGGGAGCTGTTTTTT. J is TRBJ2-2 and V is TRBV4-3, with 11 bases lining up with TRBD1. Germline loops: CDR1 LGHNA, CDR2 YSLEER. The CDR3 runs 15 residues. V lost 3 bases and J lost 7; bases outside the gene matches: 4.

This rearrangement joins TRBV28 to TRBJ2-5, with D possibly TRBD1 on 7 matching bases. V was trimmed by 6 bases and J by 5 bases, leaving 13 bases between them. CDR3 length: 13 residues. Germline V CDR1 and CDR2: MDHEN, SYDVKM. CDR3 amino acids: CASREGARETQYF. The CDR3 nucleotides read TGTGCCAGCAGGGAGGGGGCGCGGGAGACCCAGTACTTC.

The chain couples TRBV7-2 to TRBJ1-2; D is perhaps TRBD1 (5 bases). V was pared by 7 bases and J by 8 bases, with 23 bases between. The CDR3 sequence is 15 residues long. The germline gives CDR1 SGHTA, CDR2 FQGNSA. This chain's CDR3 is CASTKTAQVGGGYTF. CDR3 coding DNA: TGTGCCAGCACCAAAACAGCCCAGGTCGGGGGGGGCTACACCTTC.

The CDR3 sequence: CASSYAGETNEKLFF. CDR3 in DNA: TGTGCCAGCAGTTACGCGGGGGAGACTAATGAAAAACTGTTTTTT. V gene TRBV6-5 combines with J gene TRBJ1-4; weak D call: TRBD1 (5 bases). The CDR3 has 15 residues. The V end lost 2 bases, the J end lost 2 bases, and 9 bases lay between the germline ends. Germline-derived CDR1 and CDR2 are MNHEY and SVGAGI.

A few counts support this clone. The gene calls are TRBV4-3 and TRBJ2-6; tentative D call: TRBD1 (6 bases). The CDR3 spans 16 residues. Trimming cost V 3 bases and J 0 bases, with 9 bases left between them. Germline V CDR1 and CDR2: LGHNA, YSLEER. Here the CDR3 DNA reads TGCGCCAGCAGCCAGAGAGGGGGCTCTGGGGCCAACGTCCTGACTTTC. This translates into CASSQRGGSGANVLTF.

This chain joins TRBV27 and TRBJ1-5; 7 bases align to TRBD1. CDR1 is MNHEY, CDR2 SMNVEV, per germline (reference sequence). V dropped 5 bases and J dropped 7; count of bases not matched to a gene: 14. The CDR3 loop spans 16 amino acids. CDR3 residues: CASSPRAGGIRQPQHF. Here the CDR3 DNA reads TGTGCCAGCAGTCCCCGGGCAGGGGGAATCAGGCAGCCCCAGCATTTT.

The chain uses TRBV28 and TRBJ2-3; D might be TRBD2 (5 bases). The CDR3 spans 12 residues. CDR1 MDHEN and CDR2 SYDVKM come from the germline V gene. The V end lost 3 bases, the J end lost 9 bases, and 10 bases lay between the germline ends. CDR3 DNA: TGTGCCAGCAGTTTTCGCGGCGGGACGCAGTATTTT. This sequence encodes CASSFRGGTQYF.

The rearrangement joins TRBV18 to TRBJ2-1; 9 bases align to TRBD2. V lost 3 bases, J lost 8 bases, and 14 bases stayed unmatched. Per germline, CDR1 KGHSH and CDR2 LQKENI. This CDR3 region has 17 residues. Here the CDR3 DNA reads TGTGCCAGCTCACCGGGACTAGCCGGAGGGGTGTTTCATGAGCAGTTCTTC. It codes for CASSPGLAGGVFHEQFF.

The chain has TRBV28 and TRBJ1-2; no clear D. V lost 5 bases to trimming and J lost 0 bases, with 16 bases between them. Germline lookup yields CDR1 MDHEN and CDR2 SYDVKM. The CDR3 runs to 16 residues. CDR3 region: CASSPPLTSTNYGYTF. CDR3 nucleotide sequence: TGTGCCAGCAGTCCCCCCCTGACATCTACTAACTATGGCTACACCTTC.

The chain uses TRBV30 and TRBJ1-6; TRBD1 might be the D (5 bases). The CDR3 runs 16 residues. Germline CDR1 is GTSNPN and CDR2 is SVGIG (reference sequence). With 2 bases removed from V and 8 bases from J, the gap between germline ends came to 19 bases. The CDR3 reads CAWSSLGPWGDSPLHF. The CDR3 DNA follows: TGTGCCTGGAGTTCCCTAGGGCCTTGGGGCGATTCACCCCTCCACTTT. The entire variable domain, with the rest obtained from reference TRBV30 and TRBJ1-6, is as follows: SQTIHQWPATLVQPVGSPLSLECTVEGTSNPNLYWYRQAAGRGLQLLFYSVGIGQISSEVPQNLSASRPQDRQFILSSKKLLLSDSGFYLCAWSSLGPWGDSPLHFGNGTRLTVT.

The rearrangement uses TRBV29-1 and TRBJ2-2; D is perhaps TRBD2 (6 bases). The germline V gene has CDR1 SQVTM and CDR2 ANQGSEA. Trimming left V 6 bases short and J 3 bases short, with 17 bases between. The CDR3 covers 15 residues. The CDR3 is CSVVGGSGYTGELFF. CDR3 DNA: TGCAGCGTCGTGGGAGGTAGCGGTTACACCGGGGAGCTGTTTTTT.